Below are 26 T cell receptor beta chains sequenced from a single sample in a study of regulatory dendritic cells for organ transplantation (dated by TCRdb to about 2017). No antigen has been assigned to these receptors. Sorted T cell subsets were CFSE-labeled and co-cultured for roughly 5 days with allogeneic regulatory or mature dendritic cells at a 1:10 DC:T ratio. Preparation of the library involved the immunoSEQ multiplex PCR assay. TCRdb took this table from immuneACCESS and kept in-frame rearrangements with V and J called. Such tables lack part of the clones; where checked against another copy, unresolved V genes explain under half of the gap, and the rest is unexplained. This sample gives under 15,000 clones in total; around 62% of them show up just once. In total, the top ten clones hold 0.9% to 1.5% of the sample. Sequences were obtained from naive CD8+ T cells from blood cultured with dendritic cells. The sample's cell subset or site label, decoded: CD45RA+ naive T cells. Source of these receptors: a human donor in good health.

The V gene is TRBV7-2, the J gene TRBJ2-1; D gene unclear. In germline, CDR1 is SGHTA, CDR2 FQGNSA. The V end lost 5 bases, the J end lost 10 bases, and 18 bases lay between the germline ends. This CDR3 has 14 residues. The CDR3 DNA is TGTGCCAGCAGCCCGAGACTCGATAACGAAGAGCAGTTCTTC. It specifies CASSPRLDNEEQFF.

This clone has just one count. The chain is built from TRBV11-3 and TRBJ2-1; weak D call: TRBD2 (5 bases). Germline V gene data show CDR1 as SGHNT and CDR2 as YENEEA. CDR3 length: 13 amino acids. V dropped 4 bases and J dropped 10 bases, with 14 bases sitting between them. DNA of the CDR3: TGTGCCAGCAGCTCGTCGAGGACTGGGGAGCAGTTCTTC. Residues: CASSSSRTGEQFF.

This clone has a handful of counts. The chain couples TRBV4-1 to TRBJ1-1; TRBD1 matches at 7 bases. Germline V gene lookup returns CDR1 MGHRA and CDR2 YSYEKL. The CDR3 has 14 residues. After removal of 3 bases from V and 4 bases from J, the junction contained 5 bases not matched to a gene. The CDR3, as DNA: TGCGCCAGCAGCCACGACAGGGTCGGCACTGAAGCTTTCTTT. Protein sequence: CASSHDRVGTEAFF.

Here the CDR3 reads CASSLVVGRGETQYF. CDR3 coding DNA: TGTGCCAGCAGCTTAGTGGTGGGGAGGGGGGAGACCCAGTACTTC. The chain recombines TRBV7-2 with TRBJ2-5, with a weak D call TRBD2 (7 bases). Trimming removed 1 base from V and 5 bases from J, with 14 bases in between. Germline CDR1 SGHTA, CDR2 FQGNSA. This CDR3 contains 15 residues. Based on the CDR3 plus reference TRBV7-2 and TRBJ2-5, the full variable domain is GAGVSQSPSNKVTEKGKDVELRCDPISGHTALYWYRQSLGQGLEFLIYFQGNSAPDKSGLPSDRFSAERTGGSVSTLTIQRTQQEDSAVYLCASSLVVGRGETQYFGPGTRLLVL.

This clone has a handful of counts. The chain employs TRBV7-6 and TRBJ1-1, with TRBD1 identical over 7 bases. CDR3 length: 13 residues. J gave up 8 bases and V 3 bases, and 6 bases lay outside the gene matches. Germline lookup yields CDR1 SGHVS and CDR2 FNYEAQ. Here the CDR3 DNA reads TGTGCCAGCAGCTTTTCGGACAGGACGGAAGCTTTCTTT. Translation: CASSFSDRTEAFF.

In its sample, this clone was seen a few times. This chain joins TRBV19 and TRBJ1-5, with D perhaps TRBD1 (6 bases). Germline V gene sequence: CDR1 LNHDA, CDR2 SQIVND (reference sequence). Trimming removed 9 bases at V and 7 bases at J, with 16 bases between. CDR3 length: 13 amino acids. DNA for the CDR3: TGTGCCAGCGAAGGGGGGGATAGGCAGCCCCAGCATTTT. Protein product: CASEGGDRQPQHF.

The chain couples TRBV11-2 to TRBJ1-5; D remains unclear. The CDR3 consists of 15 residues. Germline CDR1 and CDR2: SGHAT and FQNNGV. Trimming shortened V by 1 base and J by 3 bases, and 10 bases separated the two germline ends. The CDR3: CASSLGRGFNQPQHF. The CDR3 coding sequence is TGTGCCAGCAGCTTAGGTCGGGGTTTCAATCAGCCCCAGCATTTT.

This clone appeared once. This chain connects TRBV6-6 to TRBJ2-1, with D possibly matching TRBD2 (5 bases). Germline values: CDR1 MNHNY, CDR2 SVGAGI (reference sequence). The CDR3 loop spans 13 amino acids. V dropped 7 bases and J dropped 8 bases, with 15 bases sitting between them. In DNA form, the CDR3 reads TGTGCCAGCACCCTACTTTTGCGGGATGAGCAGTTCTTC. As protein: CASTLLLRDEQFF.

V gene TRBV5-6 combines with J gene TRBJ2-1; TRBD1 matches 7 bases. Per the germline V gene, CDR1 is SGHDT and CDR2 is YYEEEE. The CDR3 has 15 amino acids. With V trimmed by 4 bases and J by 7 bases, 11 bases remained unmatched. The CDR3 DNA sequence: TGTGCCAGCAGCCTCATACAGGGGAAGGCGAATGAGCAGTTCTTC. It specifies CASSLIQGKANEQFF.

By share, this clone counts as medium-sized. V is TRBV7-8 and J is TRBJ1-5; the D is unclear. The V end lost 4 bases, the J end lost 6 bases, and 7 bases lay between the germline ends. The CDR3 consists of 12 residues. Germline CDR1 SGHVS, CDR2 FQNEAQ. The CDR3 region has the DNA TGTGCCAGCAGCTCCCTCAGTCAGCCCCAGCATTTT. It codes for CASSSLSQPQHF.

V gene TRBV7-9 combines with J gene TRBJ2-5; D possibly corresponds to TRBD2 (5 bases). The germline V and J ends were trimmed by 5 bases and 6 bases, with 19 bases remaining between them. The CDR3 extends over 15 amino acids. Germline values: CDR1 SEHNR, CDR2 FQNEAQ (reference sequence). The CDR3 spells CASSQPTGYGKTQYF. For the CDR3, the DNA is TGTGCCAGCAGCCAACCGACGGGCTACGGGAAGACCCAGTACTTC.

The genes are TRBV27 and TRBJ1-4; no definite D call. The germline V gene encodes CDR1 MNHEY and CDR2 SMNVEV (reference sequence). Trimming removed 8 bases at V and 8 bases at J, with 15 bases between. This CDR3 comprises 13 residues. The DNA for the CDR3 is TGTGCCAGCTCTGAACTCGGTTGGGAAAAACTGTTTTTT. The encoded protein is CASSELGWEKLFF.

The chain couples TRBV11-3 to TRBJ2-1, with TRBD2 identical over 8 bases. CDR1 SGHNT and CDR2 YENEEA come from the germline V gene. V gave up 5 bases and J gave up 4 bases; unmatched junction bases: 10. CDR3 length equals 16 residues. The CDR3 nucleotides read TGTGCCAGCAGCCCCCCGACGGGGGGGTTGTACAATGAGCAGTTCTTC. It encodes CASSPPTGGLYNEQFF.

The genes are TRBV11-2 and TRBJ2-4; 7 bases map to TRBD1. This CDR3 has 16 amino acids. J lost 0 bases, V lost 3 bases, and 5 bases had no gene match. The germline V gene has CDR1 SGHAT and CDR2 FQNNGV. CDR3 loop: CASSFGTALAKNIQYF. DNA of the CDR3: TGTGCCAGCAGCTTCGGGACAGCCCTAGCCAAAAACATTCAGTACTTC.

The chain uses TRBV29-1 and TRBJ2-3; 9 bases line up with TRBD2. CDR3 size: 15 residues. With V trimmed by 6 bases and J by 1 base, 8 bases remained unmatched. In germline, CDR1 is SQVTM, CDR2 ANQGSEA. The DNA for the CDR3 is TGCAGCGTAGAAACTAGCGGGTGGGGCACAGATACGCAGTATTTT. Translating gives CSVETSGWGTDTQYF.

The V and J genes are TRBV11-3 and TRBJ2-7, with TRBD2 matching over 8 bases. The CDR3 length is 15 residues. Looked up from germline, CDR1 is SGHNT and CDR2 is YENEEA. Trimming cost V 3 bases and J 0 bases; bases outside gene matches: 4. CDR3 sequence: CASSFDSGDSYEQYF. CDR3 DNA sequence: TGTGCCAGCAGCTTCGATAGCGGGGACTCCTACGAGCAGTACTTC. Looking up the rest from reference TRBV11-3 and TRBJ2-7 gives the full variable domain: EAGVVQSPRYKIIEKKQPVAFWCNPISGHNTLYWYLQNLGQGPELLIRYENEEAVDDSQLPKDRFSAERLKGVDSTLKIQPAELGDSAVYLCASSFDSGDSYEQYFGPGTRLTVT.

In this sample, this clone turned up a few times. The V gene is TRBV7-9, the J gene TRBJ2-1, with TRBD2 matching 14 bases. Germline CDR1 is SEHNR and CDR2 is FQNEAQ (reference sequence). This CDR3 region has 14 residues. J lost 9 bases, V lost 5 bases, and 3 bases had no gene match. The CDR3 region has the DNA TGTGCCAGCAGCAATGGACTAGCGGGGGGTGAGCAGTTCTTC. Its translation is CASSNGLAGGEQFF.

V usage is TRBV7-6 and J usage is TRBJ1-4; 10 nucleotides line up with TRBD1. Germline trimming cut 5 bases from V and 10 bases from J; bases unmatched to any gene: 10. The CDR3 is 15 residues long. Germline values: CDR1 SGHVS, CDR2 FNYEAQ. The CDR3 coding sequence is TGTGCCAGCAGCGAAAAAGGGACAGGGGTTGGAAAACTGTTTTTT. Encoded protein: CASSEKGTGVGKLFF.

This clone has a handful of counts. The gene calls are TRBV11-2 and TRBJ2-7; the match to TRBD1 covers 9 bases. CDR1 and CDR2 (germline): SGHAT, FQNNGV. Trimming cost V 5 bases and J 4 bases; bases outside gene matches: 9. There are 15 residues in the CDR3. DNA for the CDR3: TGTGCCAGCAGCCCCGGGACAGGGATCTCTTACGAGCAGTACTTC. Translating it yields CASSPGTGISYEQYF.

The V call is TRBV7-9, the J call TRBJ2-3; 9 nucleotides agree with TRBD2. The CDR3 contains 15 residues. Germline loops: CDR1 SEHNR, CDR2 FQNEAQ (reference sequence). With V trimmed by 5 bases and J by 2 bases, 5 bases remained unmatched. The CDR3 region has the DNA TGTGCCAGCAGCCCCGGACTAGCGAACACAGATACGCAGTATTTT. It specifies CASSPGLANTDTQYF.

This clone was detected a few times. The J gene is TRBJ1-1, the V gene TRBV13; no clear D. V was shortened by 5 bases and J by 1 base, with 5 bases between the two germline ends. From germline, CDR1 is PRHDT and CDR2 FYEKMQ (reference sequence). The CDR3 totals 12 residues. CDR3 in DNA: TGTGCCAGCAGCGGAGGGAACACTGAAGCTTTCTTT. Protein: CASSGGNTEAFF.

CDR3 amino acids: CASSLFAAAYNEQFF. The CDR3, as DNA: TGTGCCAGCAGTTTATTTGCGGCGGCCTACAATGAGCAGTTCTTC. The rearrangement uses TRBV27 and TRBJ2-1; D unresolved. V was shortened by 1 base and J by 2 bases, with 9 bases between the two germline ends. The CDR3 sequence is 15 residues long. Germline-derived CDR1 and CDR2 are MNHEY and SMNVEV (reference sequence).

This clone turned up a few times. The chain couples TRBV15 to TRBJ1-1; 7 bases are shared with TRBD1. This CDR3 region has 15 residues. V trimming: 4 bases; J trimming: 1 base; junction bases outside the gene matches: 6. Germline V gene data show CDR1 as LNHNV and CDR2 as YYDKDF (reference sequence). CDR3 sequence: CATSTRTGQNTEAFF. In DNA, the CDR3 is TGTGCCACCAGCACCCGGACAGGACAGAACACTGAAGCTTTCTTT.

The chain links TRBV19 to TRBJ1-1; tentatively, D is TRBD1 (5 bases). The CDR3 extends over 12 amino acids. Germline assignment: CDR1 LNHDA and CDR2 SQIVND (reference sequence). The V gene lost 6 bases and the J gene lost 8 bases, with 13 bases spanning the gap. The CDR3 bases are TGTGCCAGTAGCATCGACAGATCAGAAGCTTTCTTT. Its translation: CASSIDRSEAFF.

This clone was recorded a few times. V is TRBV7-4 and J is TRBJ1-3; D is undetermined. Germline-derived CDR1 and CDR2 are SGHVT and SQSDAQ. Trimming removed 5 bases from V and 4 bases from J, with 18 bases in between. This CDR3 is 16 amino acids long. DNA of the CDR3: TGTGCCAGCAGCCCCTGCCGGGAGGCTCCGGGAAACACCATATATTTT. This translates into CASSPCREAPGNTIYF.

This clone appeared once. The chain employs TRBV7-9 and TRBJ2-3, with a possible D match to TRBD1 (5 bases). V lost 3 bases and J lost 0, with 13 bases in between. Germline V gene sequence: CDR1 SEHNR, CDR2 FQNEAQ (reference sequence). The CDR3 contains 16 residues. DNA for the CDR3: TGTGCCAGCAGCTTGTTGGACACTCCGAGCACAGATACGCAGTATTTT. This codes for CASSLLDTPSTDTQYF.